This TCR beta chain was recovered during a study of CD8 T cells in ankylosing spondylitis. This clonotype has a count of ten or more. Its antigen remains unidentified. Study-wide results and caveats: Earlier authors reported some of these motif variants in reactive arthritis synovial fluid and blood.

Construction of TCR beta libraries was performed using quantitative 5'-RACE with molecular barcodes. TCRdb called the 5' RACE reads again in MiXCR, with one record for every CDR3 protein. This sample has a few hundred thousand distinct CDR3 sequences, with over 9.5% found just once. This TCR was sampled from a male donor with ankylosing spondylitis or in good health (not recorded which). Sequencing used blood, either unsorted or a sorted T cell fraction (not recorded which).

The CDR3 here is CSAVLQGDSPLHF. As DNA, the CDR3 is TGCAGTGCTGTCCTTCAGGGAGATTCACCCCTCCACTTT. This chain connects TRBV20-1 to TRBJ1-6; D is perhaps TRBD1 (5 bases). This CDR3 spans 13 amino acids. Trimming shortened V by 5 bases and J by 8 bases, and 13 bases separated the two germline ends. Germline assignment: CDR1 DFQATT and CDR2 SNEGSKA (reference sequence).